The 5 T cell receptor beta chains below come from one sample, sequenced in a study of T cell responses to AZD1222 COVID-19 vaccine. The data were produced by immunoSEQ multiplex PCR, yet TCRdb's version contains in-frame clones alone and is incomplete. The table lists about 130,000 clones, roughly 90% of them singletons. The sample here was peripheral blood, taken on day 0 of AZD1222 vaccination. The receptors originated from an adult in good health.

This chain joins TRBV18 and TRBJ1-2, with 7 bases identical to TRBD1. The germline V gene encodes CDR1 KGHSH and CDR2 LQKENI. V gave up 5 bases and J gave up 8 bases; unmatched junction bases: 8. The CDR3 length is 13 residues. The CDR3 here is CASSTDRISGYTF. The CDR3, as DNA: TGTGCCAGCTCAACGGACAGGATCAGCGGCTACACCTTC.

V usage is TRBV5-6 and J usage is TRBJ2-5, with 8 bases aligning to TRBD2. Losses at the gene ends were 2 bases for V and 2 bases for J; bases not matched to a gene: 2. Per the germline V gene, CDR1 is SGHDT and CDR2 is YYEEEE. The CDR3 has 14 amino acids. The CDR3 sequence is CASSFPSGQETQYF. DNA of the CDR3: TGTGCCAGCAGCTTTCCTAGCGGGCAAGAGACCCAGTACTTC.

The V gene is TRBV6-5, the J gene TRBJ1-4; D might be TRBD1 (5 bases). The CDR3 consists of 14 residues. Germline V gene data show CDR1 as MNHEY and CDR2 as SVGAGI. V was cut by 8 bases and J by 5 bases, with 15 bases left in between. CDR3 region: CASGGTVKNEKLFF. The DNA for the CDR3 is TGTGCCAGCGGAGGGACGGTTAAAAATGAAAAACTGTTTTTT.

The chain uses TRBV5-1 and TRBJ1-1, with D hard to call. Germline values: CDR1 SGHRS, CDR2 YFSETQ. V was clipped by 1 base and J by 0 bases, with 10 bases between them. The CDR3 covers 15 residues. CDR3 region: CASSLRAGMNTEAFF. In DNA form, the CDR3 reads TGCGCCAGCAGCTTGAGGGCGGGAATGAACACTGAAGCTTTCTTT.

This chain links TRBV3-1 (or the pseudogene TRBV3-2) with TRBJ2-3; no firm D call. This CDR3 region has 13 residues. The germline V and J ends were trimmed by 3 bases and 3 bases, with 7 bases remaining between them. Germline CDR1 LGHDT, CDR2 YNNKEL (reference sequence). CDR3 residues: CASSQSPTDTQYF. CDR3 DNA: TGTGCCAGCAGCCAGTCTCCGACAGATACGCAGTATTTT.